The T cell receptor (beta chain) under discussion was sequenced for a study of blood T cells in healthy people across ages. Healthy Caucasian individuals from Russia aged 6 to 90 served as donors. Unmatched junction bases numbered 7, after V lost 9 bases and J lost 0 bases. The CDR3 consists of 14 residues. Next came a second PCR, run for roughly 6 to 11 cycles, which used a sample-barcoded 5' primer along with a J-beta primer mix. TCRdb recomputed calls from the 5' RACE reads with MiXCR, one row per CDR3 protein. The table has roughly 800,000 distinct CDR3 sequences, 25% seen once. The sample also formed part of further work on T cells of mothers and their children. That work states: Mothers and children who were related shared slightly more overlap than unrelated pairs, but not significantly more.

This receptor was taken from a boy aged 5-17 years in good health. The rearrangement links TRBV12-3 or TRBV12-4 to TRBJ2-7; 8 bases fit TRBD2. The sequenced sample was blood. The CDR3 loop reads CASLREGSSYEQYF. DNA of the CDR3: TGTGCCAGTTTACGGGAGGGGAGCTCCTACGAGCAGTACTTC.